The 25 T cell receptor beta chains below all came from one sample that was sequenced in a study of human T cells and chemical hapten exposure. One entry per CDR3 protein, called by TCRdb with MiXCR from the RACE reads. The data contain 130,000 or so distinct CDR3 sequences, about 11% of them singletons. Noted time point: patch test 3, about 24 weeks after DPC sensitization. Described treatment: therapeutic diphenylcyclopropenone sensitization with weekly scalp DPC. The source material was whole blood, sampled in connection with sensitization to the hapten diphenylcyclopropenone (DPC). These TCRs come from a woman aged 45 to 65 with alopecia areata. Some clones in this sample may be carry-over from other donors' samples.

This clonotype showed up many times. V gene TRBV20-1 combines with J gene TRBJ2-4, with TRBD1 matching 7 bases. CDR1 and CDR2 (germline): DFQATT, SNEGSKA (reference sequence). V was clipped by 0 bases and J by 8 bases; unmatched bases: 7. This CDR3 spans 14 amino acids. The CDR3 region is CSARDPTGTDIQYF. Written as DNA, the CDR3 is TGCAGTGCTAGAGATCCGACAGGGACGGACATTCAGTACTTC.

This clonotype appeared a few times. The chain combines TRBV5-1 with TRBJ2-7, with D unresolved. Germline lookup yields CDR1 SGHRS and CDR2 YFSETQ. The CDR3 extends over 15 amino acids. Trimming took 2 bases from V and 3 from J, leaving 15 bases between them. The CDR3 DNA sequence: TGCGCCAGCAGCTTTTCCACCGGGCCCTTCTACGAGCAGTACTTC. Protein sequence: CASSFSTGPFYEQYF.

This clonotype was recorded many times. CDR3 region: CSAKQTGMNTEAFF. CDR3 nucleotide sequence: TGCAGTGCTAAACAGACAGGGATGAACACTGAAGCTTTCTTT. The chain links TRBV20-1 to TRBJ1-1, with 7 bases lining up with TRBD1. The CDR3 sequence is 14 residues long. J was trimmed by 0 bases and V by 4 bases; bases with no gene match: 5. CDR1 is DFQATT, CDR2 SNEGSKA, per germline (reference sequence).

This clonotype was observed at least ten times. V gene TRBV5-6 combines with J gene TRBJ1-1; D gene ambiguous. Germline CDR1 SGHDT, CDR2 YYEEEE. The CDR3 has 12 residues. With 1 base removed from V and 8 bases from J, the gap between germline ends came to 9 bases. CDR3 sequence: CASSLSGAEAFF. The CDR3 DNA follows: TGTGCCAGCAGCTTGTCGGGAGCGGAAGCTTTCTTT.

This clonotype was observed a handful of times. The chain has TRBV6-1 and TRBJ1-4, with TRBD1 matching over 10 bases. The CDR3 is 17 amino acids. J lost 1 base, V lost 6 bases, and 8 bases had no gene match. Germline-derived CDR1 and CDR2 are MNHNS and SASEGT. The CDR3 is CASRGDRGSGTNEKLFF. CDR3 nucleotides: TGTGCCAGCAGGGGGGACAGGGGTTCGGGAACTAATGAAAAACTGTTTTTT.

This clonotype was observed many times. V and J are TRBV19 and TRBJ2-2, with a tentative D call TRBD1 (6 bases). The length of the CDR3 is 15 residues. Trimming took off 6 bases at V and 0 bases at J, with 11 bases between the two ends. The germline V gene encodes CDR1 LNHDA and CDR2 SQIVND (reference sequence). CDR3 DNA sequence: TGTGCCAGTAGGCTAACAGGGACGAACACCGGGGAGCTGTTTTTT. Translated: CASRLTGTNTGELFF.

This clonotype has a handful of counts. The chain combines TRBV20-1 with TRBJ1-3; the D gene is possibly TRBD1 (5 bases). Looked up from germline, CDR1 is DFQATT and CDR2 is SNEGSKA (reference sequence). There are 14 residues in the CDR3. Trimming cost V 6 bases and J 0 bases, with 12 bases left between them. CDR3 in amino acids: CSATGRYSGNTIYF. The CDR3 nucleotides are TGCAGTGCAACGGGACGGTACTCTGGAAACACCATATATTTT.

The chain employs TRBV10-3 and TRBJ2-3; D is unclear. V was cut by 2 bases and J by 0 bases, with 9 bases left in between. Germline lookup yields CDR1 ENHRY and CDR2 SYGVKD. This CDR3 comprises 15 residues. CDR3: CAISETRTSTDTQYF. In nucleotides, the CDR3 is TGTGCCATCAGTGAGACTCGTACTAGCACAGATACGCAGTATTTT.

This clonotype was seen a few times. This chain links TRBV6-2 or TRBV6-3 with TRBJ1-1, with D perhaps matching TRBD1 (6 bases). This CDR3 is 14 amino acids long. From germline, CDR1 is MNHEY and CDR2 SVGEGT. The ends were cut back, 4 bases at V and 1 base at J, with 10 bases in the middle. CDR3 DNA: TGTGCCAGCAGTTTTGAACAGGGGAACACTGAAGCTTTCTTT. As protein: CASSFEQGNTEAFF.

The CDR3 DNA is TGTGCCAGCAGTTTATCCCCGGCGGAAAAACTGTTTTTT. It yields the protein CASSLSPAEKLFF. V gene TRBV27 combines with J gene TRBJ1-4; D uncertain. The CDR3 is made up of 13 amino acids. The germline V gene has CDR1 MNHEY and CDR2 SMNVEV (reference sequence). The V end was cut by 0 bases, the J end by 8 bases, with 7 bases between.

DNA of the CDR3: TGTGCCAGCAGTGAACGCAGTTCTAATACGCAGTATTTT. Translated: CASSERSSNTQYF. This chain connects TRBV6-1 to TRBJ2-3; D unresolved. Germline values: CDR1 MNHNS, CDR2 SASEGT. Trimming took 2 bases from V and 7 from J, leaving 10 bases between them. The length of the CDR3 is 13 residues.

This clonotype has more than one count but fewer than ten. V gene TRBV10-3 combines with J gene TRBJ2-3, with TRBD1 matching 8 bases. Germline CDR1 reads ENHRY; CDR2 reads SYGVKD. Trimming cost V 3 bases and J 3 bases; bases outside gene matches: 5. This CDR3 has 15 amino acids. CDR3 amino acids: CAISDVDRATDTQYF. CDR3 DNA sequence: TGTGCCATCAGTGATGTGGACAGGGCAACAGATACGCAGTATTTT.

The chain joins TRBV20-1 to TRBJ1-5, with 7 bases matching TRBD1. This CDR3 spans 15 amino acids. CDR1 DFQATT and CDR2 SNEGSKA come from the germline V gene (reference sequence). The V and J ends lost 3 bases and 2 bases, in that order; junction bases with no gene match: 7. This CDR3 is CSARTGRRGNQPQHF. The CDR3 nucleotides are TGCAGTGCTAGGACAGGGAGGAGAGGCAATCAGCCCCAGCATTTT.

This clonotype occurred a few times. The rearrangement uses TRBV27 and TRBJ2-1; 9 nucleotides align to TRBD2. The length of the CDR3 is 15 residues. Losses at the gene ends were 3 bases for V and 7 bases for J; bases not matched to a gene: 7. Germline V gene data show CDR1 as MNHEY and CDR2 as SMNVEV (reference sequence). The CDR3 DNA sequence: TGTGCCAGCAGTTTGGGGACTAGCTCAAGGAATGAGCAGTTCTTC. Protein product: CASSLGTSSRNEQFF.

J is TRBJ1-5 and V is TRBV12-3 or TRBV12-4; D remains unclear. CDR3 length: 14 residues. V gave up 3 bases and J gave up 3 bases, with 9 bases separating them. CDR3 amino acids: CASSLSGDNQPQHF. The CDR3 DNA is TGTGCCAGCAGTTTGTCAGGAGACAATCAGCCCCAGCATTTT.

This CDR3 is CASSQPGPRTYGYTF. The CDR3 bases are TGTGCCAGCAGCCAGCCGGGGCCCAGGACCTATGGCTACACCTTC. V usage is TRBV3-1 and J usage is TRBJ1-2; tentative D call: TRBD1 (5 bases). V was cut by 3 bases and J by 4 bases, with 15 bases left in between. Germline assignment: CDR1 LGHDT and CDR2 YNNKEL (reference sequence). CDR3 length equals 15 residues. Using reference TRBV3-1 and TRBJ1-2 for the parts outside the CDR3, the full variable domain is DTAVSQTPKYLVTQMGNDKSIKCEQNLGHDTMYWYKQDSKKFLKIMFSYNNKELIINETVPNRFSPKSPDKAHLNLHINSLELGDSAVYFCASSQPGPRTYGYTFGSGTRLTVV.

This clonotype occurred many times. The CDR3 DNA is TGCAGTGCCAGCCGGACAGGGGGCAGTTATAGCAATCAGCCCCAGCATTTT. Amino acid sequence: CSASRTGGSYSNQPQHF. The rearrangement links TRBV20-1 to TRBJ1-5, with 11 positions matching TRBD1. CDR3 length: 17 residues. V gave up 6 bases and J gave up 0 bases; unmatched junction bases: 10. Germline CDR1 and CDR2: DFQATT and SNEGSKA (reference sequence).

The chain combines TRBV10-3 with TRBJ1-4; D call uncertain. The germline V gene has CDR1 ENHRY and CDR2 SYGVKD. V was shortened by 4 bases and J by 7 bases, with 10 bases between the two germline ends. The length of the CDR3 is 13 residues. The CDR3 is CAISGRPSEKLFF. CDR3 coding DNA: TGTGCCATCAGTGGCAGGCCGAGTGAAAAACTGTTTTTT.

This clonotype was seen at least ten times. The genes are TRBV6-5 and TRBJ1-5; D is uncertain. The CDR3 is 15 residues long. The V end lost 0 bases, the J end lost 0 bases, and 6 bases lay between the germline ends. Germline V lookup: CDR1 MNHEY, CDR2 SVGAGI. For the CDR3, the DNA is TGTGCCAGCAGTTACTCGAGGGATAGCAATCAGCCCCAGCATTTT. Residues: CASSYSRDSNQPQHF.

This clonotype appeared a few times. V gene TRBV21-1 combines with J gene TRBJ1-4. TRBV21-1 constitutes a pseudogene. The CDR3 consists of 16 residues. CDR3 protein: CASSKGAWGGGEKLFF. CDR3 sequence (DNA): TGTGCCAGCAGCAAAGGGGCCTGGGGAGGCGGTGAAAAACTGTTTTTT.

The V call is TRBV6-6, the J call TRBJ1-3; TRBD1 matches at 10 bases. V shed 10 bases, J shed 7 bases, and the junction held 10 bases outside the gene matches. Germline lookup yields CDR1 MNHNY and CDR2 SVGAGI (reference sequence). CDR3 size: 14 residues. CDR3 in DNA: TGTGCCACCGAAGTGGGACAGGGGTTGAACACCATATATTTT. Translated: CATEVGQGLNTIYF.

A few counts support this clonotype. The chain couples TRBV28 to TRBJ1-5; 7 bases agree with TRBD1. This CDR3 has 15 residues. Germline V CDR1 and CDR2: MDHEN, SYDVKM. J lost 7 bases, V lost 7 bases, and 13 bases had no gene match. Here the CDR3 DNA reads TGTGCCAGCACTCCGGGGGCAGGGGGGGGCCAGCCCCAGCATTTT. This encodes CASTPGAGGGQPQHF.

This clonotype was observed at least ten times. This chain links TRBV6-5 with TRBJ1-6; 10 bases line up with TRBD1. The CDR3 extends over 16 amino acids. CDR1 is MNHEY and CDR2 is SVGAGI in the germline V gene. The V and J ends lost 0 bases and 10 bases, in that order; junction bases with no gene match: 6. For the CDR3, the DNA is TGTGCCAGCAGTTACTCGCCCGACAGGGGGCTATCACCCCTCCACTTT. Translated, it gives CASSYSPDRGLSPLHF.

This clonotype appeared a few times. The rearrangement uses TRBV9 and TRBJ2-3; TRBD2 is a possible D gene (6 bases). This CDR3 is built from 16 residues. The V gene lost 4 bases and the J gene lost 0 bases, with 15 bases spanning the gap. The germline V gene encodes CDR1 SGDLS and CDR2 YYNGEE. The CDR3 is CASSLLGLISTDTQYF. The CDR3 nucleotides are TGTGCCAGCAGCCTCCTCGGACTAATAAGCACAGATACGCAGTATTTT.

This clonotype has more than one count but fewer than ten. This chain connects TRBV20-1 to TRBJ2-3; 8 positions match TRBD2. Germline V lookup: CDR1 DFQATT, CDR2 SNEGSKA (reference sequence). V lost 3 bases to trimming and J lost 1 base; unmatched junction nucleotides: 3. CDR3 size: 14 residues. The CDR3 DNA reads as TGCAGTGCTAGCGGGGGGGGTGGCACAGATACGCAGTATTTT. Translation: CSASGGGGTDTQYF.